This entry is about one TCR beta chain. The antigen is not known. This sample was taken from a study of beta chain features in type 1 diabetes. Notes on the study in general: Individuals with type 1 diabetes displayed fewer insertions and more deletions at VDJ junctions.

Expressed TCRB transcripts were sequenced after all isolated RNA was converted to cDNA. Data came from immunoSEQ multiplex PCR; TCRdb stores just in-frame clones and leaves some out. The table lists 360,000 or so clones, about 20% of them singletons, with approximately 0.046% in the top ten. This CDR3 has 14 amino acids. After removal of 4 bases from V and 6 bases from J, the junction contained 6 bases not matched to a gene. CDR1 and CDR2 from the germline V gene are SEHNR and FQNEAQ (reference sequence). The sequence was collected from a woman under 30 in good health. Source material: naive CD4+ T cells from blood. The J gene is TRBJ1-2, the V gene TRBV7-9; TRBD1 matches at 9 bases. The CDR3 reads CASSSHRDRDGYTF. CDR3 DNA sequence: TGTGCCAGCAGCTCTCACCGGGACAGGGATGGCTACACCTTC. Using reference TRBV7-9 and TRBJ1-2 for the parts outside the CDR3, the full variable domain is DTGVSQNPRHKITKRGQNVTFRCDPISEHNRLYWYRQTLGQGPEFLTYFQNEAQLEKSRLLSDRFSAERPKGSFSTLEIQRTEQGDSAMYLCASSSHRDRDGYTFGSGTRLTVV.